These 15 T cell receptor beta chains were all obtained from the same sample, sequenced in a study of blood T cell repertoires in COVID-19. The method was immunoSEQ multiplex PCR; TCRdb's version includes in-frame clones alone and lacks a portion of them. The top ten clones hold more than 2% of a sample with 280,000 or so clones, around 85% of them seen once. The sequenced sample was PBMCs or T cells enriched from blood (not recorded which). The receptors derive from a man aged 30-40 years who had recovered from COVID-19.

This rearrangement joins TRBV2 to TRBJ2-3; no clear D gene. Trimming cost V 4 bases and J 7 bases, with 12 bases left between them. Germline V CDR1 and CDR2: SNHLY, FYNNEI. This CDR3 spans 13 amino acids. The CDR3 DNA reads as TGTGCCAGCAGTGCCCTGCAGTTTAATACGCAGTATTTT. Protein product: CASSALQFNTQYF.

Of note for this clone: A much larger clonotype is one base distant, so this may be a read error. The genes are TRBV7-8 and TRBJ1-1; 7 bases are shared with TRBD1. V lost 7 bases, J lost 0 bases, and 5 bases stayed unmatched. This CDR3 is 14 amino acids long. Germline V gene data show CDR1 as SGHVS and CDR2 as FQNEAQ. DNA for the CDR3: TGTGCCAGCATCCCGGGACAGATGAACACTGAAGCTTTCTTT. This encodes CASIPGQMNTEAFF.

As for this clone: Distinct nucleotide sequences in the sample also encode this CDR3. J is TRBJ1-2 and V is TRBV9; TRBD1 agrees at 8 bases. The germline V gene has CDR1 SGDLS and CDR2 YYNGEE. J was trimmed by 4 bases and V by 3 bases; bases with no gene match: 5. This CDR3 spans 14 amino acids. This CDR3 is CASSAGQGPYGYTF. The CDR3 region has the DNA TGTGCCAGCAGCGCCGGACAGGGCCCCTATGGCTACACCTTC.

The chain links TRBV7-2 to TRBJ1-2; 8 nucleotides line up with TRBD1. The V gene end was trimmed by 3 bases and the J gene end by 4 bases; junction bases not matched to a gene: 4. The CDR3 has 14 residues. CDR1 and CDR2 from the germline V gene are SGHTA and FQGNSA. The CDR3 loop reads CASSFEGTGYGYTF. CDR3 nucleotides: TGTGCCAGCAGCTTCGAGGGGACAGGCTATGGCTACACCTTC.

The chain links TRBV6-5 to TRBJ1-6; TRBD1 agrees at 9 bases. Germline trimming cut 7 bases from V and 7 bases from J; bases unmatched to any gene: 5. Germline V gene lookup returns CDR1 MNHEY and CDR2 SVGAGI. The length of the CDR3 is 14 residues. CDR3 loop: CASTMGQGNSPLHF. The CDR3 region has the DNA TGTGCCAGCACAATGGGACAGGGAAATTCACCCCTCCACTTT.

The chain recombines TRBV4-2 with TRBJ2-7; 9 bases align to TRBD1. CDR3 size: 14 residues. Germline V gene sequence: CDR1 LGHNA, CDR2 YNFKEQ. Trimming removed 3 bases from V and 3 bases from J; junction bases left unmatched: 3. The CDR3 nucleotides are TGTGCCAGCAGCCAGGGACAGGGAGTCTACGAGCAGTACTTC. This gives the protein CASSQGQGVYEQYF.

In its sample, this clone is medium-sized. The chain recombines TRBV6-4 with TRBJ2-3; D is ambiguous. There are 15 residues in the CDR3. Trimming shortened V by 4 bases and J by 2 bases, and 13 bases separated the two germline ends. Germline-derived CDR1 and CDR2 are MRHNA and SNTAGT. The CDR3: CASSATTDHTDTQYF. For the CDR3, the DNA is TGTGCCAGCAGTGCTACAACAGACCACACAGATACGCAGTATTTT.

This chain connects TRBV24-1 to TRBJ2-1; TRBD2 is a possible D gene (5 bases). Germline-derived CDR1 and CDR2 are KGHDR and SFDVKD. The CDR3 length is 13 residues. Between the trimmed V and J ends, which lost 7 bases and 8 bases, there was a span of 14 bases. The CDR3 is CATSSSGSHEQFF. The DNA for the CDR3 is TGTGCCACCAGCAGCTCGGGGAGCCATGAGCAGTTCTTC.

V and J are TRBV3-1 (or the pseudogene TRBV3-2) and TRBJ2-5; possibly TRBD2 for D (7 bases). The germline gives CDR1 LGHDT, CDR2 YNNKEL (reference sequence). This CDR3 contains 13 residues. Trimming removed 6 bases at V and 2 bases at J, with 10 bases between. CDR3 protein: CASRGGGQETQYF. The CDR3 coding sequence is TGTGCCAGCAGAGGGGGGGGTCAAGAGACCCAGTACTTC.

CDR3 nucleotide sequence: TGTGCCAGCAGGTCGGTAGGGACAGGGGATGAAAAACTGTTTTTT. It translates to CASRSVGTGDEKLFF. V usage is TRBV27 and J usage is TRBJ1-4; the match to TRBD1 covers 10 bases. The germline V gene has CDR1 MNHEY and CDR2 SMNVEV (reference sequence). The CDR3 consists of 15 residues. V shed 6 bases and J 6 bases; nucleotides not matched to a gene: 7.

The chain combines TRBV18 with TRBJ1-2; TRBD1 aligns across 7 bases. J gave up 2 bases and V 3 bases, and 9 bases lay outside the gene matches. In germline, CDR1 is KGHSH, CDR2 LQKENI. The CDR3 is 16 residues long. For the CDR3, the DNA is TGTGCCAGCTCACCCCCCGGACAGGTTGGGAACTATGGCTACACCTTC. Protein: CASSPPGQVGNYGYTF.

The rearrangement links TRBV6-2 or TRBV6-3 to TRBJ2-5, with TRBD2 matching over 11 bases. The junction had 9 bases not matched to a gene; V was cut back by 6 bases and J by 3 bases. CDR1 is MNHEY and CDR2 is SVGEGT in the germline V gene. This CDR3 comprises 16 residues. CDR3 loop: CASRYGTSGGKETQYF. The CDR3, as DNA: TGTGCCAGCAGATACGGGACTAGCGGAGGTAAAGAGACCCAGTACTTC.

This clone has only a few counts. The rearrangement uses TRBV13 and TRBJ2-3; perhaps TRBD1 as D (5 bases). This CDR3 region has 13 residues. V gave up 6 bases and J gave up 3 bases, with 10 bases separating them. Germline-derived CDR1 and CDR2 are PRHDT and FYEKMQ (reference sequence). The CDR3 coding sequence is TGTGCCAGCAGAACACAGGTGACAGATACGCAGTATTTT. Amino acid sequence: CASRTQVTDTQYF.

The J gene is TRBJ1-6, the V gene TRBV4-1; TRBD1 agrees at 8 bases. Germline V gene lookup returns CDR1 MGHRA and CDR2 YSYEKL. This CDR3 is built from 16 residues. The trim removed 6 bases at V and 9 bases at J, leaving 13 bases unmatched. The CDR3: CASSRTGGTGVSPLHF. The CDR3 DNA reads TGCGCCAGCAGTCGAACTGGCGGGACAGGAGTTTCACCCCTCCACTTT.

In DNA form, the CDR3 reads TGTGCCAGCAGTCGCACAGGGCTTCTTGGCTACACCTTC. It yields the protein CASSRTGLLGYTF. The chain is built from TRBV12-3 or TRBV12-4 and TRBJ1-2, with D possibly TRBD1 on 6 matching bases. V was trimmed by 5 bases and J by 7 bases, leaving 14 bases between them. The CDR3 spans 13 residues.